This is a list of T cell receptor beta chains from one sample in a study of CD8 T cells in ankylosing spondylitis. TCRdb used MiXCR to reprocess the 5' RACE reads, holding one entry per CDR3 protein. Here the sample spans 500,000 or so distinct CDR3 sequences, approximately 5% being singletons. Specimen: blood, either unsorted or a sorted T cell fraction (not recorded which). All receptors come from a male donor with ankylosing spondylitis. The CDR3 runs from the conserved cysteine through the conserved F or W. Fields, in order: V gene, D gene, J gene, CDR3 protein. The D gene is left open where the match is weak.

V gene: TRBV11-1; D gene: -; J gene: TRBJ2-7; CDR3 protein: CASSYGYDSYEQYF
V gene: TRBV6-1; D gene: -; J gene: TRBJ2-5; CDR3 protein: CASPLERRREETQYF
V gene: TRBV25-1; D gene: -; J gene: TRBJ1-1; CDR3 protein: CASSDFGGRGTEAFF
V gene: TRBV12-3/TRBV12-4; D gene: -; J gene: TRBJ1-2; CDR3 protein: CASSPLDRIFTYGYTF
V gene: TRBV29-1; D gene: TRBD1; J gene: TRBJ1-4; CDR3 protein: CSAKGTGIDGEKLFF
V gene: TRBV12-3/TRBV12-4; D gene: TRBD1; J gene: TRBJ1-5; CDR3 protein: CASTIYEGQLNQPQHF
V gene: TRBV7-9; D gene: -; J gene: TRBJ1-2; CDR3 protein: CASTFSSGSYGYTF
V gene: TRBV9; D gene: -; J gene: TRBJ2-7; CDR3 protein: CASSSGVSGAFYEQYF
V gene: TRBV28; D gene: -; J gene: TRBJ2-2; CDR3 protein: CASSLLGHTGELFF
V gene: TRBV29-1; D gene: -; J gene: TRBJ2-3; CDR3 protein: CSVEISADTQYF
V gene: TRBV28; D gene: -; J gene: TRBJ2-1; CDR3 protein: CAVRGDNEQFF
V gene: TRBV7-3; D gene: -; J gene: TRBJ2-7; CDR3 protein: CASSPNRLDRGEQYF
V gene: TRBV6-1; D gene: TRBD1; J gene: TRBJ1-5; CDR3 protein: CASSERDRGGNQPQHF
V gene: TRBV27; D gene: TRBD2; J gene: TRBJ2-2; CDR3 protein: CASKWLAGGPSGELFF
V gene: TRBV12-3/TRBV12-4; D gene: -; J gene: TRBJ1-1; CDR3 protein: CASTSRIRGDTEAFF
V gene: TRBV18; D gene: -; J gene: TRBJ2-7; CDR3 protein: CASSPGSSYEQYF
V gene: TRBV3-1; D gene: -; J gene: TRBJ2-1; CDR3 protein: CASSQEHIAYNEQFF
V gene: TRBV6-2/TRBV6-3; D gene: -; J gene: TRBJ2-1; CDR3 protein: CASRRPRSSYNEQFF
V gene: TRBV9; D gene: TRBD2; J gene: TRBJ2-1; CDR3 protein: CASSAAAGTIYNEQFF
V gene: TRBV20-1; D gene: -; J gene: TRBJ2-7; CDR3 protein: CSAKWQSTYEQYF
V gene: TRBV9; D gene: -; J gene: TRBJ2-1; CDR3 protein: CASSPQAATYNEQFF
V gene: TRBV24-1; D gene: -; J gene: TRBJ2-1; CDR3 protein: CATSDPGAGGAPNNEQFF
V gene: TRBV20-1; D gene: -; J gene: TRBJ1-4; CDR3 protein: CSASPSATNEKLFF
V gene: TRBV6-2/TRBV6-3; D gene: TRBD1; J gene: TRBJ1-3; CDR3 protein: CASSYSEWNRGSYKSGNTIYF
V gene: TRBV6-1; D gene: -; J gene: TRBJ2-5; CDR3 protein: CASTLIAETQYF
V gene: TRBV11-2; D gene: -; J gene: TRBJ1-3; CDR3 protein: CASSLGHFSGNTIYF
V gene: TRBV7-2; D gene: TRBD1; J gene: TRBJ2-3; CDR3 protein: CASARQGRNTQYF
V gene: TRBV6-1; D gene: TRBD2; J gene: TRBJ2-5; CDR3 protein: CASSRLAGGPAETQYF
V gene: TRBV9; D gene: -; J gene: TRBJ1-2; CDR3 protein: CASSLGTEPSGNTF
V gene: TRBV29-1; D gene: -; J gene: TRBJ2-2; CDR3 protein: CSVEVQAPGELFF
V gene: TRBV7-3; D gene: TRBD2; J gene: TRBJ2-1; CDR3 protein: CASSYTSGLYNEQFF
V gene: TRBV5-1; D gene: -; J gene: TRBJ2-3; CDR3 protein: CASSLVVTSPSTDTQYF
V gene: TRBV5-1; D gene: -; J gene: TRBJ2-5; CDR3 protein: CASSLAGIIQETQYF
V gene: TRBV5-1; D gene: TRBD1; J gene: TRBJ2-3; CDR3 protein: CASSSGTGGEVTDTQYF
V gene: TRBV5-1; D gene: TRBD1; J gene: TRBJ2-3; CDR3 protein: CASSLNLPGGGTDTQYF
V gene: TRBV6-5; D gene: -; J gene: TRBJ2-1; CDR3 protein: CASSYYPGLRFSNEQFF
V gene: TRBV4-1; D gene: -; J gene: TRBJ1-2; CDR3 protein: CASSQEFIGRRPRSGYGYTF
V gene: TRBV29-1; D gene: TRBD2; J gene: TRBJ2-5; CDR3 protein: CSVEDLGLAAQETQYF
V gene: TRBV7-9; D gene: -; J gene: TRBJ2-7; CDR3 protein: CASSQPGPERPYEQYF